Below, 17 T cell receptor beta chains from the same sample are listed, as sequenced in a study of post-analysis software for immune sequencing data. Overall study results and limits: Comparison of patients with controls showed a handful of TRBV segments more frequent in patients, TRBV5-6, TRBV5-1 and TRBV20-1 among them.

Unique molecular identifiers were present in the TCR beta cDNA libraries. TCRdb reanalysed the PCR reads using MiXCR and keeps one entry per CDR3 protein. The repertoire holds about 770,000 distinct CDR3 sequences, with more than 45% as singletons. No antigen has been identified for these receptors. The sequencing sample was made of blood. The receptors come from a girl aged 5-17 years with multiple sclerosis.

This chain joins TRBV20-1 and TRBJ1-1, with 9 bases fitting TRBD1. The CDR3 totals 16 residues. CDR1 and CDR2 (germline): DFQATT, SNEGSKA (reference sequence). The V and J ends lost 1 base and 0 bases, in that order; junction bases with no gene match: 6. The CDR3 coding sequence is TGCAGTGCTAGAGGTTTGACAGGGGGATTGAACACTGAAGCTTTCTTT. Translating it yields CSARGLTGGLNTEAFF.

This chain joins TRBV7-9 and TRBJ2-7; 10 positions agree with TRBD2. CDR1 SEHNR and CDR2 FQNEAQ come from the germline V gene (reference sequence). V lost 1 base, J lost 1 base, and 4 bases stayed unmatched. The CDR3 is made up of 16 amino acids. CDR3 amino acids: CASSLGPSGRSYEQYF. CDR3 coding DNA: TGTGCCAGCAGCTTAGGTCCTAGCGGGAGATCCTACGAGCAGTACTTC.

This rearrangement joins TRBV6-6 to TRBJ1-2, with 8 bases fitting TRBD1. The CDR3 is 14 amino acids. Germline V CDR1 and CDR2: MNHNY, SVGAGI (reference sequence). After removal of 7 bases from V and 4 bases from J, the junction contained 8 bases not matched to a gene. CDR3 in DNA: TGTGCCAGCAACGTACAGGGGGTGGCCTATGGCTACACCTTC. Translation: CASNVQGVAYGYTF.

The chain recombines TRBV10-3 with TRBJ2-4; the match to TRBD2 covers 12 bases. The end of the DNA fits TRBJ2-7 better, so the J call may be wrong. This CDR3 is built from 14 residues. Germline V CDR1 and CDR2: ENHRY, SYGVKD. The CDR3 DNA follows: TGTGCCATCAGTTTGACTAGCGGGAGCGACGAGCAGTACTTC. Translating it yields CAISLTSGSDEQYF.

This chain joins TRBV7-2 and TRBJ2-7; no clear D gene. Trimming shortened V by 2 bases and J by 6 bases, and 14 bases separated the two germline ends. This CDR3 spans 14 amino acids. In germline, CDR1 is SGHTA, CDR2 FQGNSA. CDR3 DNA sequence: TGTGCCAGCAGCTTATCTTCACTCTCTGGCGAGCAGTACTTC. It specifies CASSLSSLSGEQYF.

In its sample, this clonotype was seen once. The gene calls are TRBV28 and TRBJ2-5, with 15 bases fitting TRBD2. The CDR3 runs 16 residues. The ends lost 4 bases at V and 11 bases at J; junction bases unmatched: 11. Germline CDR1 MDHEN, CDR2 SYDVKM. The CDR3 DNA is TGTGCCAGCAGTTGGGGACTAGCGGGAGGCTCCTGGGAGCAGTACTTC. Translation: CASSWGLAGGSWEQYF.

The rearrangement uses TRBV5-1 and TRBJ2-5, with 10 bases aligning to TRBD2. Per germline, CDR1 SGHRS and CDR2 YFSETQ. This CDR3 has 16 amino acids. V shed 1 base and J 1 base; nucleotides not matched to a gene: 4. CDR3 sequence reads: CASSLSLAGAQETQYF. The DNA of the CDR3 is TGCGCCAGCAGCTTGAGTCTAGCGGGAGCCCAAGAGACCCAGTACTTC.

This chain uses TRBV6-6 with TRBJ2-7; D may be TRBD2 (6 bases). Near its end, the DNA agrees better with TRBJ2-4, so the J call may be wrong. This CDR3 comprises 15 residues. CDR1 and CDR2 from the germline V gene are MNHNY and SVGAGI (reference sequence). CDR3 sequence reads: CASARRQGRRDIQYF. The CDR3 coding sequence is TGTGCCAGCGCCCGGCGTCAGGGCCGGAGGGACATTCAGTACTTC.

The chain has TRBV6-2 or TRBV6-3 and TRBJ1-2, with 10 bases lining up with TRBD1. The CDR3 sequence is 15 residues long. Trimming at V came to 5 bases and at J to 4 bases, leaving 7 bases not matched to a gene. Germline V gene data show CDR1 as MNHEY and CDR2 as SVGEGT. The CDR3 reads CASSRRDRGAYGYTF. The CDR3 DNA sequence: TGTGCCAGCAGTCGCCGGGACAGGGGCGCCTATGGCTACACCTTC.

This chain joins TRBV20-1 and TRBJ1-2; D may be TRBD1 (6 bases). With 5 bases removed from V and 3 bases from J, the gap between germline ends came to 10 bases. Germline CDR1 and CDR2: DFQATT and SNEGSKA (reference sequence). The CDR3 covers 12 residues. The CDR3 sequence: CSAQKGDYGYTF. In nucleotides, the CDR3 is TGCAGTGCTCAAAAGGGGGACTATGGCTACACCTTC.

This clonotype was seen more than once but under ten times. The chain couples TRBV10-3 to TRBJ2-7, with a tentative D call TRBD1 (6 bases). This CDR3 is built from 16 residues. Trimming stripped 10 bases from V and 3 bases from J, with 25 bases between. Germline CDR1 ENHRY, CDR2 SYGVKD. The CDR3 DNA is TGTGCCACGGGCCTTCACCCCAGGGGTGAAGGCTACGAGCAGTACTTC. As protein: CATGLHPRGEGYEQYF.

This chain connects TRBV10-3 to TRBJ2-7; TRBD1 or TRBD2 may be the D gene (5 bases each). The length of the CDR3 is 13 residues. From germline, CDR1 is ENHRY and CDR2 SYGVKD. Deletions cut 6 bases from V and 2 bases from J, with 11 bases between. The CDR3: CAISRDGTYEQYF. CDR3 sequence (DNA): TGTGCCATCAGCAGGGACGGTACCTACGAGCAGTACTTC.

This clonotype was counted between two and nine times. The gene calls are TRBV3-1 and TRBJ2-5; no reliable D call. The J call may be faulty, since TRBJ2-7 better matches the DNA end. The CDR3 loop spans 13 amino acids. Germline CDR1 and CDR2: LGHDT and YNNKEL (reference sequence). The CDR3 sequence is CASSQDLHSEQYF. CDR3 nucleotide sequence: TGTGCCAGCAGCCAAGATCTCCATTCCGAGCAGTACTTC.

The rearrangement links TRBV6-6 to TRBJ2-7; maybe TRBD1 (5 bases). This CDR3 region has 14 residues. Germline loops: CDR1 MNHNY, CDR2 SVGAGI (reference sequence). Trimming took 4 bases from V and 2 from J, leaving 12 bases between them. CDR3 DNA: TGTGCCAGCAGTTTTGAAGGGGATCCCTACGAGCAGTACTTC. It translates to CASSFEGDPYEQYF.

This chain links TRBV12-3 or TRBV12-4 with TRBJ2-5, with 7 nucleotides matching TRBD2. With 2 bases clipped from V and 4 bases from J, the junction kept 4 bases outside the gene matches. The CDR3 is 14 residues long. CDR3 DNA sequence: TGTGCCAGCAGTTTAATCGGCGGGGGAGAGACCCAGTACTTC. Its translation: CASSLIGGGETQYF.

This clonotype was counted between two and nine times. The rearrangement links TRBV7-9 to TRBJ2-7, with 9 bases aligning to TRBD1. Germline CDR1 reads SEHNR; CDR2 reads FQNEAQ (reference sequence). Unmatched junction bases numbered 8, after V lost 5 bases and J lost 3 bases. The CDR3 is 15 residues long. The CDR3 nucleotides read TGTGCCAGCAGCCTCCCGGGACAGGGTATCTACGAGCAGTACTTC. Its protein product is CASSLPGQGIYEQYF. Based on the CDR3 plus reference TRBV7-9 and TRBJ2-7, the full variable domain is DTGVSQNPRHKITKRGQNVTFRCDPISEHNRLYWYRQTLGQGPEFLTYFQNEAQLEKSRLLSDRFSAERPKGSFSTLEIQRTEQGDSAMYLCASSLPGQGIYEQYFGPGTRLTVT.

The genes are TRBV7-9 and TRBJ2-5; 12 positions agree with TRBD1. The DNA end lines up better with TRBJ2-7; the J call may be wrong. This CDR3 contains 16 residues. CDR1 and CDR2 (germline): SEHNR, FQNEAQ (reference sequence). CDR3 sequence reads: CASSLDSRDRGREQYF. DNA for the CDR3: TGTGCCAGCAGCTTAGACTCCCGGGACAGGGGGCGCGAGCAGTACTTC.